Listed here are 6 T cell receptor beta chains from one sample, sequenced in a study of post-analysis software for immune sequencing data. These TCRs are of unknown antigen specificity. Whole-study results and caveats: TRBV5-6, TRBV5-1 and TRBV20-1 belonged to a set of about five TRBV segments that were more frequent in patients than controls.

Tagging with unique molecular identifiers was a feature of the TCR beta cDNA libraries. TCRdb passed the PCR reads through MiXCR, listing each CDR3 protein once. This sample has around 440,000 distinct CDR3 sequences, with roughly 45% found just once. Sequenced sample: blood. The receptors were gathered from a girl aged 5 to 17 with multiple sclerosis.

The chain employs TRBV11-2 and TRBJ2-1, with D possibly being TRBD2 (5 bases). V lost 5 bases, J lost 0 bases, and 14 bases lay in between. Germline-derived CDR1 and CDR2 are SGHAT and FQNNGV. There are 16 residues in the CDR3. CDR3 amino acids: CASSPWEFSSYNEQFF. The CDR3 region has the DNA TGTGCCAGCAGCCCCTGGGAGTTTAGCTCCTACAATGAGCAGTTCTTC.

Only a few counts were recorded for this clonotype. The chain uses TRBV5-1 and TRBJ2-3, with 13 nucleotides matching TRBD2. V lost 4 bases to trimming and J lost 1 base; unmatched junction nucleotides: 3. The germline V gene has CDR1 SGHRS and CDR2 YFSETQ. The CDR3 runs to 16 residues. The CDR3 DNA is TGCGCCAGCAGCCGGACTAGCGGGAGTGGCACAGATACGCAGTATTTT. It yields the protein CASSRTSGSGTDTQYF.

This clonotype was detected only once. V gene TRBV7-3 combines with J gene TRBJ2-1; TRBD1 matches at 8 bases. The CDR3 covers 13 residues. From germline, CDR1 is SGHTA and CDR2 FQGTGA. After removal of 5 bases from V and 6 bases from J, the junction contained 3 bases not matched to a gene. The CDR3 loop reads CASSGDRFNEQFF. The CDR3 nucleotides read TGTGCCAGCAGCGGGGACAGGTTCAATGAGCAGTTCTTC.

The V call is TRBV14, the J call TRBJ2-1; TRBD1 matches at 8 bases. Trimming cost V 1 base and J 2 bases; bases outside gene matches: 13. The CDR3 totals 19 residues. Germline V gene sequence: CDR1 SGHDN, CDR2 FVKESK. The CDR3 DNA sequence: TGTGCCAGCAGCCAAGTGAGGTTACCCGGGACAGGAACCTACAATGAGCAGTTCTTC. Translating it yields CASSQVRLPGTGTYNEQFF.

The rearrangement uses TRBV25-1 and TRBJ2-5; tentative D call: TRBD1 (7 bases). From germline, CDR1 is MGHDK and CDR2 SYGVNS. V lost 6 bases and J lost 11, with 22 bases in between. The CDR3 is 14 residues long. The CDR3, as DNA: TGTGCCAGCAGGATGGGCGGGACAGCCGGAAAACAGTACTTC. Translated, it gives CASRMGGTAGKQYF.

This chain links TRBV7-8 with TRBJ2-1, with TRBD2 matching over 12 bases. This CDR3 spans 16 amino acids. V lost 5 bases and J lost 8; bases outside the gene matches: 10. Per the germline V gene, CDR1 is SGHVS and CDR2 is FQNEAQ. The CDR3 reads CASSMTSGSGMDEQFF. DNA for the CDR3: TGTGCCAGCAGCATGACTAGCGGGAGTGGGATGGATGAGCAGTTCTTC.